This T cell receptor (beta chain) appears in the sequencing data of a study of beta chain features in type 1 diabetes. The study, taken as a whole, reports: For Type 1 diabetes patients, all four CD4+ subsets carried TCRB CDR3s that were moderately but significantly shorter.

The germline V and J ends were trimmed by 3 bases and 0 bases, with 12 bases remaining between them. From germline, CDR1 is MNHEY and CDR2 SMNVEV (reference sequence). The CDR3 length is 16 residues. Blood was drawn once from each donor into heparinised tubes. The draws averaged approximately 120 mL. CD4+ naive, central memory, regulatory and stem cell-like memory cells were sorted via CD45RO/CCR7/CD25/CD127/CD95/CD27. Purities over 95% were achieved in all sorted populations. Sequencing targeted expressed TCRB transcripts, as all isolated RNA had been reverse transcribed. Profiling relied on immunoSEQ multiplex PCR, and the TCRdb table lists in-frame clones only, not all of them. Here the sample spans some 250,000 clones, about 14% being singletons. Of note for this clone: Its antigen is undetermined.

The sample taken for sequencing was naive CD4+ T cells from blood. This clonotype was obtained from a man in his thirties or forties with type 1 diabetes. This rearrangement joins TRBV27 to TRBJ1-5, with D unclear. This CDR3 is CASSLTFRGSNQPQHF. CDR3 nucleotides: TGTGCCAGCAGTTTGACGTTCAGAGGTAGCAATCAGCCCCAGCATTTT.